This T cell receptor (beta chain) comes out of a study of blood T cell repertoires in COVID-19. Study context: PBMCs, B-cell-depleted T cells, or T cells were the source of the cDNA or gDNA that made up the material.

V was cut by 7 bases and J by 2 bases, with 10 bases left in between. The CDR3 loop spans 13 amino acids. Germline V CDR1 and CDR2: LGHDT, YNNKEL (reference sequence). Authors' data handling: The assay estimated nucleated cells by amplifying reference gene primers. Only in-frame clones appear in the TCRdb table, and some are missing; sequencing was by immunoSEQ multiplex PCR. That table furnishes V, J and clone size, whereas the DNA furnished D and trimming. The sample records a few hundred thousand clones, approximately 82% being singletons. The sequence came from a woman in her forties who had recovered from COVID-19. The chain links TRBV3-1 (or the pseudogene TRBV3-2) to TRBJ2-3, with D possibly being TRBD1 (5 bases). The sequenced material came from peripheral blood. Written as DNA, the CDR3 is TGTGCCAGCACCAGGACACCCACAGATACGCAGTATTTT. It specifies CASTRTPTDTQYF.